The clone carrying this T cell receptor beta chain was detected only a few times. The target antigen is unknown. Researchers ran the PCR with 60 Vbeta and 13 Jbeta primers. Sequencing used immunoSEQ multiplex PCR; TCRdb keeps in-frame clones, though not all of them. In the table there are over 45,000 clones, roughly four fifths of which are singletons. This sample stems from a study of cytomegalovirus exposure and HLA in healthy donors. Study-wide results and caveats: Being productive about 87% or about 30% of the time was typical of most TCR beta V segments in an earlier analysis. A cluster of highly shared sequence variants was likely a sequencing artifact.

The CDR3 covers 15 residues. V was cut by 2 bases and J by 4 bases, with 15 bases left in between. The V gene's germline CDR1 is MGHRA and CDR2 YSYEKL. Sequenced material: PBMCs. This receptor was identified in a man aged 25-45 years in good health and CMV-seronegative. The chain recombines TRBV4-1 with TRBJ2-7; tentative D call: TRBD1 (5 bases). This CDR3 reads CASSQLRQGEYEQYF. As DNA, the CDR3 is TGCGCCAGCAGCCAACTTCGCCAGGGCGAGTACGAGCAGTACTTC.